The text below deals with one T cell receptor (beta chain). The data were obtained in a study of cytomegalovirus exposure and HLA in healthy donors. As for the study in general: From donors who were HLA-typed, an early data release held 80 million to 95 million unique TCRs. There were some 380 genotyped donors. Of these, roughly 86% fell in the genetic ancestry cluster associated with self-reported Caucasian donors.

When sampled, the donors appeared nominally healthy, though they likely had unrecorded immune exposures. A multiplex PCR was run with 60 Vbeta primers and 13 Jbeta primers. Using immunoSEQ multiplex PCR, the repertoire was profiled, and TCRdb retains in-frame clones only, with some absent. The sample has 130,000 or so clones, 82% seen once. This TCR was recovered from a middle-aged woman in good health and CMV-seronegative. The sequenced sample was PBMCs.

CDR3 protein: CASSCVVSGIMETQYF. In DNA, the CDR3 is TGCGCCAGCAGCTGCGTCGTGTCTGGTATAATGGAGACCCAGTACTTC. V gene TRBV5-1 combines with J gene TRBJ2-7, with D hard to call. The J call may be mistaken, given a closer DNA end match to TRBJ2-5. Germline V gene lookup returns CDR1 SGHRS and CDR2 YFSETQ. The CDR3 extends over 16 amino acids.